The rows below give T cell receptor beta chains drawn from one sample of a study of T cell responses to AZD1222 COVID-19 vaccine. The protocol was immunoSEQ multiplex PCR, while the TCRdb copy is restricted to in-frame clones and leaves out a portion. The sample records about 150,000 clones, around 90% being singletons. This sample comprised peripheral blood, obtained 28 days after the second dose of the MenACWY control vaccine. The receptors were gathered from an adult who received the MenACWY meningococcal vaccine as a control. Each CDR3 is given with its conserved first and last residue. D genes are given only for firm matches. A row's size may be missing; if present it is once, few, many or a size class.

d_gene,j_gene,abundance,v_gene,CDR3nt,CDR3aa
NA,TRBJ2-7,NA,TRBV11-2,TGTGCCAGCAGCTTGATATCCAGGGACCGCGAGCAGTACTTC,CASSLISRDREQYF
NA,TRBJ2-7,NA,TRBV19,TGTGCCAGTAGTGTGACAGTGGCGGGCTACGAGCAGTACTTC,CASSVTVAGYEQYF
TRBD2,TRBJ2-3,NA,TRBV5-8,TGTGCCAGCAGCTTCCTAGCGGGGGTGACAGATACGCAGTATTTT,CASSFLAGVTDTQYF
TRBD2,TRBJ2-1,few,TRBV5-4,TGTGCCAGCAGCTTGGACGGCTCCCGGGGGGATGAGCAGTTCTTC,CASSLDGSRGDEQFF
TRBD1,TRBJ1-4,NA,TRBV25-1,TGTGCCAGCAGTGGCGGGACAGGTCGTACTAATGAAAAACTGTTTTTT,CASSGGTGRTNEKLFF
TRBD2,TRBJ2-2,NA,TRBV11-2,TGTGCCAGCAGACCCTTGGGGCGGGGGTTCTCCGGGGAGCTGTTTTTT,CASRPLGRGFSGELFF
TRBD2,TRBJ2-7,NA,TRBV24-1,TGTGCCACCAGTGACTCAGCGGGAGGGCCCTACGAGCAGTACTTC,CATSDSAGGPYEQYF
NA,TRBJ1-1,once,TRBV3-1/TRBV3-2,TGTGCCACCCAGGACCGATTGAACACTGAAGCTTTCTTT,CATQDRLNTEAFF
NA,TRBJ1-2,NA,TRBV28,TGTGCCACCGGGGGTTTGGCCTATGGCTACACCTTC,CATGGLAYGYTF
TRBD1,TRBJ1-1,NA,TRBV14,TGTGCCAGCAGCCCGATGTGGACAGGTTGGGACACTGAAGCTTTCTTT,CASSPMWTGWDTEAFF
NA,TRBJ1-1,NA,TRBV4-2,TGTGCCAGCAGCCCCCACGAGGACACTGAAGCTTTCTTT,CASSPHEDTEAFF
TRBD1,TRBJ1-6,NA,TRBV2,TGTGCCAGCAGGGCCGGACAGGGGAATAATTCACCCCTCCACTTT,CASRAGQGNNSPLHF
TRBD1,TRBJ1-2,NA,TRBV18,TGTGCCAGCTCACAAGCCGGGACAGGGTATGGCTACACCTTC,CASSQAGTGYGYTF
TRBD1,TRBJ1-6,NA,TRBV25-1,TGTGCCAGCAGTGCCCTCATGACAGGGTTAGATTCACCCCTCCACTTT,CASSALMTGLDSPLHF
TRBD1,TRBJ1-3,once,TRBV24-1,TGTGCCACCAGCCCCGGGTGGACAGGGGGGGACACCATATATTTT,CATSPGWTGGDTIYF
TRBD2,TRBJ2-3,once,TRBV11-3,TGTGCCAGCAGCCCTCGGGGACTAGCGGGGGGGGATACGCAGTATTTT,CASSPRGLAGGDTQYF
NA,TRBJ1-1,NA,TRBV28,TGTGCCAGCAGTTTGTGGACAGTGAACACTGAAGCTTTCTTT,CASSLWTVNTEAFF
NA,TRBJ2-7,NA,TRBV27,TGTGCCAGCAGTCCTGACCTCCGGGTCTACGAGCAGTACTTC,CASSPDLRVYEQYF
NA,TRBJ2-7,NA,TRBV7-2,TGTGCCAGCAGCTCACATTACGGTACCTACGAGCAGTACTTC,CASSSHYGTYEQYF
TRBD2,TRBJ2-7,NA,TRBV3-1/TRBV3-2,TGTGCCAGCAGCCGCGGGACTAGCGGCCACTACGAGCAGTACTTC,CASSRGTSGHYEQYF
NA,TRBJ2-5,NA,TRBV27,TGTGCCAGCAGTTTACGGACCTACAGTGGGCAAGAGACCCAGTACTTC,CASSLRTYSGQETQYF
NA,TRBJ2-7,NA,TRBV3-1/TRBV3-2,TGTGCCAGCAGCCAGGGGAGGAGCTACGAGCAGTACTTC,CASSQGRSYEQYF
NA,TRBJ2-2,NA,TRBV27,TGTGCCAGCAGTTTATTGGGTGGGGGCGCCGGGGAGCTGTTTTTT,CASSLLGGGAGELFF
NA,TRBJ2-5,NA,TRBV7-2,TGTGCCAGCAGCTTAGTTGTTTTAGAGACCCAGTACTTC,CASSLVVLETQYF
NA,TRBJ1-4,NA,TRBV6-6,TGTGCCAGCAGTTACCGGTTGACAGAAAAACTGTTTTTT,CASSYRLTEKLFF
NA,TRBJ2-1,NA,TRBV7-2,TGTGCCAGCAGCTTAGTTCGCTACAATGAGCAGTTCTTC,CASSLVRYNEQFF